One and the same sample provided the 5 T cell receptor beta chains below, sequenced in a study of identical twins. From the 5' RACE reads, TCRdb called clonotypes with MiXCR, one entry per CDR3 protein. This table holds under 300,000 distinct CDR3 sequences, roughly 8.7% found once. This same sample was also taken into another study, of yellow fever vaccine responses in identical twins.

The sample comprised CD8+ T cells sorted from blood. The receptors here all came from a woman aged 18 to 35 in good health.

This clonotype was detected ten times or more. Here the CDR3 reads CSARDFYEFTGTGGYEQYF. DNA of the CDR3: TGCAGTGCTAGAGATTTTTATGAGTTTACGGGGACAGGGGGCTACGAGCAGTACTTC. The chain joins TRBV20-1 to TRBJ2-7; the match to TRBD1 covers 11 bases. Germline loops: CDR1 DFQATT, CDR2 SNEGSKA (reference sequence). The CDR3 length is 19 residues. With V trimmed by 0 bases and J by 3 bases, 16 bases remained unmatched.

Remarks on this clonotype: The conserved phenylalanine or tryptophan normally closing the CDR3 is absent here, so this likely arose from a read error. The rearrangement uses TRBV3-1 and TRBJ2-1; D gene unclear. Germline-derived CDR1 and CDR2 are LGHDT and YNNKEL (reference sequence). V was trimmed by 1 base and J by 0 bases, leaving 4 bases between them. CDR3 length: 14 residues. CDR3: CASSQVTSYNEQFY. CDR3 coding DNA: TGTGCCAGCAGCCAAGTCACCTCCTACAATGAGCAGTTCTAC.

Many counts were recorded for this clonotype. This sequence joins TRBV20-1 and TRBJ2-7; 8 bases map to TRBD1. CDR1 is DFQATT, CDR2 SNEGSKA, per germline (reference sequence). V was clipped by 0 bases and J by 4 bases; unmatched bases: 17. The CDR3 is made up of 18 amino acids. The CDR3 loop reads CSARDLIERGQDPYEQYF. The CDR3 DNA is TGCAGTGCTAGAGATCTCATTGAGAGGGGACAGGACCCTTACGAGCAGTACTTC.

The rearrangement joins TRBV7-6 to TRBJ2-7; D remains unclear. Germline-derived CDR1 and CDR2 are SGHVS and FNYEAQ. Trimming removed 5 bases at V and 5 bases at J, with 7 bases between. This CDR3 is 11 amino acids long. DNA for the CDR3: TGTGCCAGCAGCCCTCGAGACGAGCAGTACTTC. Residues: CASSPRDEQYF.

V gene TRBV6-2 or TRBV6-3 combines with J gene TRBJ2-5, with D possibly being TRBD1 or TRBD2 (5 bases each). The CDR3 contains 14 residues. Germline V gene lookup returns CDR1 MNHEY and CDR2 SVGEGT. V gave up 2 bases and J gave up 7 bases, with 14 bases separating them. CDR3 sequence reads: CASSYGTDPMTQYF. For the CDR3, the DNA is TGTGCCAGCAGTTACGGGACCGACCCCATGACCCAGTACTTC.